This passage covers 22 T cell receptor beta chains from one sample sequenced in a study of shared clonotypes between healthy human individuals. Clones were sequenced by immunoSEQ multiplex PCR, and TCRdb holds only the in-frame ones, with some missing. The sample holds about 380,000 clones, roughly 96% seen once. The sample consisted of memory CD8+ T cells sorted from blood. Subset here: CD45RO+ cells pooled with CCR7-negative TemRA cells. These receptors all stem from a man younger than 45 in good health.

This clone was recorded once. This chain joins TRBV11-2 and TRBJ1-3, with a weak D call TRBD1 (6 bases). The CDR3 length is 15 residues. Germline V gene data show CDR1 as SGHAT and CDR2 as FQNNGV. The ends were cut back, 1 base at V and 0 bases at J, with 7 bases in the middle. The CDR3 is CASSLVRGSGNTIYF. The CDR3 region has the DNA TGTGCCAGCAGCTTAGTCAGGGGCTCTGGAAACACCATATATTTT.

The chain recombines TRBV10-3 with TRBJ1-2, with 8 bases aligning to TRBD1. In germline, CDR1 is ENHRY, CDR2 SYGVKD. This CDR3 has 16 residues. V lost 2 bases and J lost 4; bases outside the gene matches: 9. The CDR3 region has the DNA TGTGCCATCAGTGAGGGGGACAGGAGCGGACCCTATGGCTACACCTTC. This sequence encodes CAISEGDRSGPYGYTF.

This clone has a single count. The J gene is TRBJ1-3, the V gene TRBV5-1, with 8 bases that match TRBD1. This CDR3 has 18 amino acids. The junction had 8 bases not matched to a gene; V was cut back by 0 bases and J by 0 bases. Germline V gives CDR1 SGHRS, CDR2 YFSETQ. The CDR3 loop is CASSLAPSTGASGNTIYF. The CDR3 bases are TGCGCCAGCAGCTTGGCCCCCTCGACAGGGGCCTCTGGAAACACCATATATTTT. Drawing the rest from reference TRBV5-1 and TRBJ1-3, the complete variable domain is KAGVTQTPRYLIKTRGQQVTLSCSPISGHRSVSWYQQTPGQGLQFLFEYFSETQRNKGNFPGRFSGRQFSNSRSEMNVSTLELGDSALYLCASSLAPSTGASGNTIYFGEGSWLTVV.

This chain joins TRBV7-9 and TRBJ2-7, with 16 bases that match TRBD2. V dropped 5 bases and J dropped 2; count of bases not matched to a gene: 9. Germline loops: CDR1 SEHNR, CDR2 FQNEAQ (reference sequence). This CDR3 is 18 amino acids long. The CDR3 DNA reads TGTGCCAGCAGCCCCCTCCCAGGGACTAGCGGGAGGGCCTACGAGCAGTACTTC. This codes for CASSPLPGTSGRAYEQYF. The entire variable domain, with the rest obtained from reference TRBV7-9 and TRBJ2-7, is as follows: DTGVSQNPRHKITKRGQNVTFRCDPISEHNRLYWYRQTLGQGPEFLTYFQNEAQLEKSRLLSDRFSAERPKGSFSTLEIQRTEQGDSAMYLCASSPLPGTSGRAYEQYFGPGTRLTVT.

The CDR3: CASGLADRAGDQPQHF. The DNA for the CDR3 is TGTGCTAGTGGTTTGGCGGACAGGGCCGGAGATCAGCCCCAGCATTTT. The chain uses TRBV12-5 and TRBJ1-5; 8 bases line up with TRBD1. CDR1 is LGHNT and CDR2 is FRNRAP in the germline V gene. The CDR3 is 16 amino acids. V lost 1 base to trimming and J lost 5 bases; unmatched junction nucleotides: 7.

This clone was counted once. This chain joins TRBV27 and TRBJ2-2; a possible D gene is TRBD2 (6 bases). From germline, CDR1 is MNHEY and CDR2 SMNVEV (reference sequence). The V gene lost 3 bases and the J gene lost 1 base, with 12 bases spanning the gap. There are 16 residues in the CDR3. CDR3 nucleotide sequence: TGTGCCAGCAGTTTCTCAGGGACTCTGAACACCGGGGAGCTGTTTTTT. This sequence encodes CASSFSGTLNTGELFF.

The V gene is TRBV27, the J gene TRBJ1-4; TRBD1 matches at 9 bases. The CDR3 covers 14 residues. Germline assignment: CDR1 MNHEY and CDR2 SMNVEV (reference sequence). After removal of 4 bases from V and 7 bases from J, the junction contained 4 bases not matched to a gene. CDR3 coding DNA: TGTGCCAGCAGTTCCGGACAGGGGATTGAAAAACTGTTTTTT. It is translated as CASSSGQGIEKLFF.

The chain uses TRBV6-6 and TRBJ2-7; D is ambiguous. CDR3 length: 11 residues. Trimming pared 7 bases from V and 3 bases from J, leaving 7 bases between. Germline values: CDR1 MNHNY, CDR2 SVGAGI (reference sequence). The CDR3 coding sequence is TGTGCCAGCAAAAACTACTACGAGCAGTACTTC. Amino acids: CASKNYYEQYF.

The chain recombines TRBV5-1 with TRBJ2-1; 11 bases agree with TRBD2. V lost 0 bases and J lost 6; bases outside the gene matches: 2. Germline V gene sequence: CDR1 SGHRS, CDR2 YFSETQ. The CDR3 is 15 amino acids. CDR3 DNA sequence: TGCGCCAGCAGCTTGGTTAGCGGGAGGGCCAATGAGCAGTTCTTC. Translation: CASSLVSGRANEQFF.

V and J are TRBV19 and TRBJ2-1, with 10 positions matching TRBD2. Trimming at V came to 10 bases and at J to 8 bases, leaving 20 bases not matched to a gene. Germline lookup yields CDR1 LNHDA and CDR2 SQIVND (reference sequence). This CDR3 has 17 residues. The CDR3 protein is CATGAGTSAMLTDEQFF. The CDR3, as DNA: TGTGCCACCGGGGCCGGGACTAGCGCGATGTTAACCGATGAGCAGTTCTTC.

The chain uses TRBV28 and TRBJ2-5; TRBD1 agrees at 7 bases. This CDR3 is built from 12 residues. CDR1 and CDR2 (germline): MDHEN, SYDVKM. After removal of 7 bases from V and 1 base from J, the junction contained 0 bases not matched to a gene. Written as DNA, the CDR3 is TGTGCCAGCACAGGGGGCCAAGAGACCCAGTACTTC. This sequence encodes CASTGGQETQYF.

The chain has TRBV7-9 and TRBJ2-3, with 10 nucleotides matching TRBD2. With V trimmed by 5 bases and J by 5 bases, 7 bases remained unmatched. Germline V lookup: CDR1 SEHNR, CDR2 FQNEAQ (reference sequence). This CDR3 has 15 residues. The CDR3 DNA sequence: TGTGCCAGCAGCGAGCTAGCGGGAGTTAAAGATACGCAGTATTTT. Amino acid sequence: CASSELAGVKDTQYF.

The J gene is TRBJ1-2, the V gene TRBV7-8; 8 bases line up with TRBD1. The length of the CDR3 is 11 residues. Germline V gene data show CDR1 as SGHVS and CDR2 as FQNEAQ. J was trimmed by 13 bases and V by 5 bases; bases with no gene match: 6. CDR3 in DNA: TGTGCCAGCAGCGCAGGGGGCGGCCTCACCTTC. Encoded protein: CASSAGGGLTF.

The chain employs TRBV7-3 and TRBJ2-5; D is unclear. Germline V gives CDR1 SGHTA, CDR2 FQGTGA. The CDR3 extends over 13 amino acids. V lost 5 bases and J 3 bases, leaving 10 bases between the germline ends. CDR3 protein: CASSQNLKETQYF. As DNA, the CDR3 is TGTGCCAGCAGCCAAAACCTAAAAGAGACCCAGTACTTC.

The chain is built from TRBV30 and TRBJ2-1, with 13 bases identical to TRBD2. This CDR3 is built from 21 residues. The germline CDR1 and CDR2 sequences are GTSNPN and SVGIG (reference sequence). Unmatched junction bases numbered 15, after V lost 1 base and J lost 0 bases. The CDR3 DNA is TGTGCCTGGAGTGCTAACGAAAACGGACTAGCGGGAGTTCCCTCCTACAATGAGCAGTTCTTC. This sequence encodes CAWSANENGLAGVPSYNEQFF. Full variable domain (missing parts from reference TRBV30 and TRBJ2-1): SQTIHQWPATLVQPVGSPLSLECTVEGTSNPNLYWYRQAAGRGLQLLFYSVGIGQISSEVPQNLSASRPQDRQFILSSKKLLLSDSGFYLCAWSANENGLAGVPSYNEQFFGPGTRLTVL.

The chain uses TRBV2 and TRBJ1-5; D is unresolved. V lost 1 base to trimming and J lost 0 bases, with 7 bases between them. Germline values: CDR1 SNHLY, CDR2 FYNNEI. This CDR3 is built from 15 residues. The CDR3 reads CASSEESYSNQPQHF. The CDR3 DNA is TGTGCCAGCAGTGAAGAGAGCTATAGCAATCAGCCCCAGCATTTT.

The rearrangement links TRBV7-9 to TRBJ1-2; D remains ambiguous. V was clipped by 5 bases and J by 4 bases, with 17 bases between them. The germline CDR1 and CDR2 sequences are SEHNR and FQNEAQ (reference sequence). This CDR3 comprises 15 residues. Here the CDR3 DNA reads TGTGCCAGCAGCCCCCCGGCTGGGATCGCCTATGGCTACACCTTC. This gives the protein CASSPPAGIAYGYTF.

V and J are TRBV29-1 and TRBJ2-3; D tentatively fits TRBD1 or TRBD2 (5 bases each). The CDR3 is 14 residues long. Germline V gene sequence: CDR1 SQVTM, CDR2 ANQGSEA. V shed 5 bases and J shed 4 bases, with 16 bases lying between them. The CDR3 loop reads CSVCLRERADTQYF. The CDR3 region has the DNA TGCAGCGTTTGCCTCAGGGAGAGGGCAGATACGCAGTATTTT.

The chain links TRBV10-3 to TRBJ1-1; TRBD1 matches at 11 bases. The CDR3 extends over 13 amino acids. Germline CDR1 and CDR2: ENHRY and SYGVKD. V lost 11 bases to trimming and J lost 1 base; unmatched junction nucleotides: 3. The CDR3 reads CAVGQGANTEAFF. CDR3 coding DNA: TGTGCCGTAGGACAGGGGGCGAACACTGAAGCTTTCTTT.

V is TRBV27 and J is TRBJ2-1; possibly TRBD1 for D (7 bases). In germline, CDR1 is MNHEY, CDR2 SMNVEV (reference sequence). The V and J ends lost 5 bases and 9 bases respectively, with 23 bases between them. The CDR3 consists of 16 residues. This chain's CDR3 is CASSPIDREVYAEQFF. CDR3 coding DNA: TGTGCCAGCAGTCCGATCGACAGGGAGGTTTATGCTGAGCAGTTCTTC.

V gene TRBV5-5 combines with J gene TRBJ2-5, with D perhaps TRBD1 or TRBD2 (5 bases each). The DNA end lines up better with TRBJ2-7; the J call may be wrong. CDR1 and CDR2 from the germline V gene are SGHKS and YYEKEE (reference sequence). The CDR3 is 16 residues long. As DNA, the CDR3 is TGTGCCAGCAGCTCCCTCTCGGGACCCCTAGCCTACGAGCAGTACTTC. It codes for CASSSLSGPLAYEQYF.

In this sample, this clone turned up once. In the same sample, other DNA sequences code for this CDR3. The chain has TRBV28 and TRBJ2-2; D gene uncertain. The CDR3 runs to 12 residues. Germline lookup yields CDR1 MDHEN and CDR2 SYDVKM. V was shortened by 6 bases and J by 3 bases, with 5 bases between the two germline ends. DNA for the CDR3: TGTGCCAGCAGCCTCTACACCGGGGAGCTGTTTTTT. Protein: CASSLYTGELFF.